The next 2 T cell receptor beta chains were all read from a single sample in a study of T cell repertoires in cytomegalovirus infection. Each CDR3 protein is one row after TCRdb ran MiXCR on the reads. The data contain roughly 220,000 distinct CDR3 sequences, 30% to 45% of them seen just once; the ten biggest clones take up around 60%. The antigens of these receptors remain unknown. The sequencing here drew on CD8+ T cells from cultured PBMCs, taken from culture after CMV antigen stimulation. The receptors come from a human donor in good health (CMV status not recorded). Some clones in this sample may be carry-over from other donors' samples.

This clonotype was seen a single time. The chain uses TRBV9 and TRBJ2-7, with D maybe TRBD2 (6 bases). The germline V gene has CDR1 SGDLS and CDR2 YYNGEE. This CDR3 has 14 residues. With 0 bases removed from V and 2 bases from J, the gap between germline ends came to 9 bases. Here the CDR3 reads CASSVGDWPYEQYF. Here the CDR3 DNA reads TGTGCCAGCAGCGTAGGGGACTGGCCCTACGAGCAGTACTTC.

The chain couples TRBV27 to TRBJ2-7, with TRBD1 matching over 11 bases. Germline CDR1 is MNHEY and CDR2 is SMNVEV (reference sequence). The CDR3 is made up of 17 amino acids. J gave up 5 bases and V 4 bases, and 13 bases lay outside the gene matches. CDR3 DNA: TGTGCCAGCAGTTCGCAATCGCCGGACAGGGGGCCCGACGAGCAGTACTTC. Amino acid sequence: CASSSQSPDRGPDEQYF.